The 9 T cell receptor beta chains in this list originate from one sample, sequenced in a study of cytomegalovirus exposure and HLA in healthy donors. This PCR relied on a set of 60 Vbeta primers and 13 Jbeta primers. TCRdb keeps only in-frame clones here, not all; method: immunoSEQ multiplex PCR. The sample lists approximately 100,000 clones; 85% were seen once. The sequencing sample was made of PBMCs. All receptors come from a man in his forties or fifties in good health and CMV-seropositive.

The V call is TRBV10-1, the J call TRBJ2-1, with 10 bases that match TRBD2. The CDR3 contains 18 residues. V was pared by 0 bases and J by 1 base, with 6 bases of the junction left unmatched. Germline CDR1 WNHNN, CDR2 SYGVQD (reference sequence). The DNA of the CDR3 is TGCGCCAGCAGTGAGTCGAGGAGACTAGCGGGTTCCTACAATGAGCAGTTCTTC. Residues: CASSESRRLAGSYNEQFF.

The V gene is TRBV7-9, the J gene TRBJ2-1, with D possibly being TRBD2 (7 bases). Trimming pared 1 base from V and 7 bases from J, leaving 14 bases between. CDR1 and CDR2 from the germline V gene are SEHNR and FQNEAQ (reference sequence). This CDR3 is 15 amino acids long. The CDR3: CASSLGGLAENEQFF. For the CDR3, the DNA is TGTGCCAGCAGCTTAGGGGGGCTAGCGGAGAATGAGCAGTTCTTC.

This chain links TRBV19 with TRBJ2-6, with 8 bases aligning to TRBD2. The CDR3 runs 18 residues. Germline assignment: CDR1 LNHDA and CDR2 SQIVND (reference sequence). J was trimmed by 0 bases and V by 1 base; bases with no gene match: 5. The CDR3: CASSIASGGLSGANVLTF. CDR3 nucleotide sequence: TGTGCCAGTAGTATAGCGAGCGGGGGTCTCTCTGGGGCCAACGTCCTGACTTTC. Full variable domain (outside the CDR3, taken from reference TRBV19 and TRBJ2-6): DGGITQSPKYLFRKEGQNVTLSCEQNLNHDAMYWYRQDPGQGLRLIYYSQIVNDFQKGDIAEGYSVSREKKESFPLTVTSAQKNPTAFYLCASSIASGGLSGANVLTFGAGSRLTVL.

The chain uses TRBV11-3 and TRBJ2-1; D is perhaps TRBD2 (6 bases). Germline V gene data show CDR1 as SGHNT and CDR2 as YENEEA. Trimming removed 4 bases at V and 8 bases at J, with 12 bases between. CDR3 size: 13 residues. In DNA, the CDR3 is TGTGCCAGCAGCTCACCGGGACTGGATGAGCAGTTCTTC. Its translation: CASSSPGLDEQFF.

CDR3 loop: CASRGLFGYTF. The CDR3 nucleotides read TGTGCCAGCAGGGGACTCTTTGGCTACACCTTC. The chain links TRBV6-1 to TRBJ1-2; D is possibly TRBD1 (5 bases). CDR3 length: 11 amino acids. Germline V gene sequence: CDR1 MNHNS, CDR2 SASEGT. Trimming cost V 6 bases and J 7 bases, with 9 bases left between them.

The chain uses TRBV7-9 and TRBJ2-7, with 12 bases aligning to TRBD2. Germline trimming cut 1 base from V and 5 bases from J; bases unmatched to any gene: 6. The CDR3 spans 16 residues. Germline CDR1 and CDR2: SEHNR and FQNEAQ (reference sequence). The CDR3 DNA reads as TGTGCCAGCAGCTTAGGGCTAGCGGGAGGGGCCCACGAGCAGTACTTC. Encoded protein: CASSLGLAGGAHEQYF.

V and J are TRBV4-1 and TRBJ2-1; 8 bases fit TRBD2. J gave up 7 bases and V 2 bases, and 4 bases lay outside the gene matches. The CDR3 sequence is 14 residues long. Germline V CDR1 and CDR2: MGHRA, YSYEKL. Here the CDR3 DNA reads TGCGCCAGCAGCCAACCCTCGGGGGGGAATGAGCAGTTCTTC. Amino acid sequence: CASSQPSGGNEQFF.

The chain combines TRBV5-8 with TRBJ2-7, with D maybe TRBD2 (6 bases). Germline values: CDR1 SGHTS, CDR2 YDEGEE. The CDR3 runs 15 residues. Between the trimmed V and J ends, which lost 1 base and 9 bases, there was a span of 20 bases. The CDR3 here is CASSLNLLGSSAQYF. DNA of the CDR3: TGTGCCAGCAGCTTGAATCTTCTCGGGAGCAGTGCGCAGTACTTC.

The V call is TRBV7-2, the J call TRBJ2-5; D is perhaps TRBD2 (5 bases). The CDR3 is 13 residues long. V was clipped by 2 bases and J by 11 bases, with 15 bases between them. CDR1 is SGHTA, CDR2 FQGNSA, per germline. This chain's CDR3 is CASSLRLAGRQYF. CDR3 DNA: TGTGCCAGCAGCTTACGTCTAGCCGGAAGGCAGTACTTC.